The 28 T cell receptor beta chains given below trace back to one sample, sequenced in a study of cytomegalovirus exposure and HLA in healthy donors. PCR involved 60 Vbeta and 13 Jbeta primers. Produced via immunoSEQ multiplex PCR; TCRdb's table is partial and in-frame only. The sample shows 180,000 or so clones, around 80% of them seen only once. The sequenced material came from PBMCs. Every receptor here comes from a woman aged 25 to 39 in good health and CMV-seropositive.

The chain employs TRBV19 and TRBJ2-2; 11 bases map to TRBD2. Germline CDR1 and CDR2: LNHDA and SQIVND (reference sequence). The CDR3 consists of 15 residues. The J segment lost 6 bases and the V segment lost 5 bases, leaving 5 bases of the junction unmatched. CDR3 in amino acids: CASSVAGGVSGELFF. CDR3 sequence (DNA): TGTGCCAGTAGTGTAGCGGGAGGGGTGTCCGGGGAGCTGTTTTTT.

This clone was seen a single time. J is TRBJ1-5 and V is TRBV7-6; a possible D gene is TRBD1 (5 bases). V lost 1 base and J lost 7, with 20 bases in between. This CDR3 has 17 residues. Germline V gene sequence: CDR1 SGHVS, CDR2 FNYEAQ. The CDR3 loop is CASSLDRGEGILQPQHF. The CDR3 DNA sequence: TGTGCCAGCAGCTTAGATCGAGGGGAGGGGATTCTCCAGCCCCAGCATTTT.

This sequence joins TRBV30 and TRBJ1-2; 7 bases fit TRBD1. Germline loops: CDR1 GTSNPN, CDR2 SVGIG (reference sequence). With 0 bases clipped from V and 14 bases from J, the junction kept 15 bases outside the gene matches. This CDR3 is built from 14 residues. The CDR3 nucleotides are TGTGCCTGGAGTGTACGACGGGGGACAGTATCGAAAACCTTC. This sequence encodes CAWSVRRGTVSKTF.

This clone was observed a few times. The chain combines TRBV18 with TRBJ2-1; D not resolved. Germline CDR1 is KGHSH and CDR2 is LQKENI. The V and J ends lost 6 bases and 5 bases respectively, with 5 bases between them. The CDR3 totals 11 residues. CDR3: CASSVNNEQFF. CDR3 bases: TGTGCCAGCTCTGTTAACAATGAGCAGTTCTTC.

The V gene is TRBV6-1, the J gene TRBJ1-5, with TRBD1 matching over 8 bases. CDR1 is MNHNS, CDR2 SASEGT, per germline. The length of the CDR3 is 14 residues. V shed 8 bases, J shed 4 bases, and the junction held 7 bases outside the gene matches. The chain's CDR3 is CASRGDRSNQPQHF. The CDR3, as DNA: TGTGCCAGCCGAGGGGACAGGTCGAATCAGCCCCAGCATTTT.

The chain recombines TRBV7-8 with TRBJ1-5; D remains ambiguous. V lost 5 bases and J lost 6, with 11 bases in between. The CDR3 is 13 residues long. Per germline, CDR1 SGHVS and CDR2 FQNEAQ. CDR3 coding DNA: TGTGCCAGCAGCCCACTTCGAACTCAGCCCCAGCATTTT. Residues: CASSPLRTQPQHF.

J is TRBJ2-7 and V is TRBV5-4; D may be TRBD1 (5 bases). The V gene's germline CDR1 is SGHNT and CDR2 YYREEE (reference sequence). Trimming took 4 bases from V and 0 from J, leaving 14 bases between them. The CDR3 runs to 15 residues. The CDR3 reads CASSPLPDISYEQYF. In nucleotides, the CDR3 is TGTGCCAGCAGCCCCCTACCGGACATCTCCTACGAGCAGTACTTC.

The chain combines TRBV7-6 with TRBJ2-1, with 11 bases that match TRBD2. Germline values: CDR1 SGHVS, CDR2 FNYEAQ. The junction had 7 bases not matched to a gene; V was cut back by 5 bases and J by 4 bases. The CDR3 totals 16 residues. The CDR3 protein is CASSQSSGGRYNEQFF. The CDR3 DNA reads TGTGCCAGCAGCCAATCTAGCGGGGGGAGGTACAATGAGCAGTTCTTC.

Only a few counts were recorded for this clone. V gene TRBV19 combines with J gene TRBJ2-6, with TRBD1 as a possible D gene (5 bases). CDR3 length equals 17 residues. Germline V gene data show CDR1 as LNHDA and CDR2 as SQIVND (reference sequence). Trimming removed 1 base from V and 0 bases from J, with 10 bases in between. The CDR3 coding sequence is TGTGCCAGTAGTATAGGTACAGGACACTCTGGGGCCAACGTCCTGACTTTC. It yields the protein CASSIGTGHSGANVLTF. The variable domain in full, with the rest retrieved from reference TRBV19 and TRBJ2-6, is DGGITQSPKYLFRKEGQNVTLSCEQNLNHDAMYWYRQDPGQGLRLIYYSQIVNDFQKGDIAEGYSVSREKKESFPLTVTSAQKNPTAFYLCASSIGTGHSGANVLTFGAGSRLTVL.

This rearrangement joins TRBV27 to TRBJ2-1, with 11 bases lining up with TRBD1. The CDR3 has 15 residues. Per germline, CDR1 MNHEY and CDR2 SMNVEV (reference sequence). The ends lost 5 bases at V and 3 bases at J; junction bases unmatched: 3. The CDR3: CASSPGTGGYNEQFF. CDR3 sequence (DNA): TGTGCCAGCAGTCCGGGGACAGGGGGCTACAATGAGCAGTTCTTC.

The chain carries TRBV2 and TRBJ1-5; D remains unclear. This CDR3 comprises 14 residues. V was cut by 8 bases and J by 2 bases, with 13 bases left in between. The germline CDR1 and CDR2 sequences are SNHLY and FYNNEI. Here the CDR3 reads CASAAMSGNQPQHF. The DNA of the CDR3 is TGTGCCAGCGCTGCCATGAGCGGCAATCAGCCCCAGCATTTT.

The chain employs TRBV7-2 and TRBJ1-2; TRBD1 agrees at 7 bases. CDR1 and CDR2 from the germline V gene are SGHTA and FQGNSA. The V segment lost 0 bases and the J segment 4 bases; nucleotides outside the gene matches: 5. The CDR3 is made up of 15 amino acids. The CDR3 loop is CASSLAGAGGYGYTF. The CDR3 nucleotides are TGTGCCAGCAGCTTAGCGGGGGCAGGGGGCTATGGCTACACCTTC.

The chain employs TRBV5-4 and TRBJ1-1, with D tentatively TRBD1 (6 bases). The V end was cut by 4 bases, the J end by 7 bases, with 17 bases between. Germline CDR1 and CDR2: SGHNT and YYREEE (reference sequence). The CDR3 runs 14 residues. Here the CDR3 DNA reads TGTGCCAGCAGCGATACACAGGGACGGCGTGAAGCTTTCTTT. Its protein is CASSDTQGRREAFF.

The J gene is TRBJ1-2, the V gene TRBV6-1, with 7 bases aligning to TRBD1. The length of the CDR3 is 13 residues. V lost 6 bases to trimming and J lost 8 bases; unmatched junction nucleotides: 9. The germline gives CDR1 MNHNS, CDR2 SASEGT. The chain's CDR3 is CASRTGDLDGYTF. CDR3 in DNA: TGTGCCAGCAGAACAGGGGATCTCGACGGCTACACCTTC.

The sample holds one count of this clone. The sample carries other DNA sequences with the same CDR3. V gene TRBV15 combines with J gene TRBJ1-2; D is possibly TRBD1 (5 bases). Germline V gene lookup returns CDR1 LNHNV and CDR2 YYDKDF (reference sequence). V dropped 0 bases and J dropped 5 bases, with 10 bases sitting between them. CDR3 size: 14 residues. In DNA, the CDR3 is TGTGCCACCAGCAGAGATGTGGGGGGGTATGGCTACACCTTC. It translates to CATSRDVGGYGYTF.

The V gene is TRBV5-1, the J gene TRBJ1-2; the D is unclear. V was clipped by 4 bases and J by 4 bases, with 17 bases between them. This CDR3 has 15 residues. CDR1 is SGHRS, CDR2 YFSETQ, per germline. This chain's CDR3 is CASSPGNLPIYGYTF. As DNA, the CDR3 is TGCGCCAGCAGCCCCGGGAATTTGCCTATCTATGGCTACACCTTC.

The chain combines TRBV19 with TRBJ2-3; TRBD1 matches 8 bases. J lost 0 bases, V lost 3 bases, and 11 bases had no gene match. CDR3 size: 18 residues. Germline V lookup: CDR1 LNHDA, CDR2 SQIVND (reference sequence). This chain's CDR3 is CASSIPRTGTSSTDTQYF. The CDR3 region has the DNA TGTGCCAGTAGTATCCCCAGGACAGGGACTTCTAGCACAGATACGCAGTATTTT.

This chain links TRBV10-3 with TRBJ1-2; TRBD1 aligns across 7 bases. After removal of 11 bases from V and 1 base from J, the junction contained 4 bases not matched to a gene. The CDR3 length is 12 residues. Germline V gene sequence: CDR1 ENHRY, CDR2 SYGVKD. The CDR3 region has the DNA TGTGCCGCCACAGGGGATAACTATGGCTACACCTTC. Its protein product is CAATGDNYGYTF.

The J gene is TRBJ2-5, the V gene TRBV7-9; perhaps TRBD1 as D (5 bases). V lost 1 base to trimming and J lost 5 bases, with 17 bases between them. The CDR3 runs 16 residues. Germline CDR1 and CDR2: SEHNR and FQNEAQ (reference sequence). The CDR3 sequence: CASSLGGQSLGETQYF. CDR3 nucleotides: TGTGCCAGCAGCTTAGGGGGCCAGTCCCTAGGGGAGACCCAGTACTTC. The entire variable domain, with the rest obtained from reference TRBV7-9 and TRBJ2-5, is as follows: DTGVSQNPRHKITKRGQNVTFRCDPISEHNRLYWYRQTLGQGPEFLTYFQNEAQLEKSRLLSDRFSAERPKGSFSTLEIQRTEQGDSAMYLCASSLGGQSLGETQYFGPGTRLLVL.

The CDR3 loop reads CASSFPGQGDQPQHF. The CDR3 nucleotides read TGTGCCAGCAGTTTCCCGGGACAGGGGGATCAGCCCCAGCATTTT. The chain joins TRBV7-8 to TRBJ1-5; 11 bases are shared with TRBD1. J gave up 5 bases and V 6 bases, and 6 bases lay outside the gene matches. CDR1 is SGHVS, CDR2 FQNEAQ, per germline. This CDR3 has 15 residues.

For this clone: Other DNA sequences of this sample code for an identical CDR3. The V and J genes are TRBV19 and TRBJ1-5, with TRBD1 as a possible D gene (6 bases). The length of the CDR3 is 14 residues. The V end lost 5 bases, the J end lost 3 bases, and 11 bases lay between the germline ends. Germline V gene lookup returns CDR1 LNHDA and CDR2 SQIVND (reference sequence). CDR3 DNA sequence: TGTGCCAGTAGTGTTCGGGACACCAATCAGCCCCAGCATTTT. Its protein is CASSVRDTNQPQHF.

The DNA for the CDR3 is TGTGCCAGCTCATTCGGGACAGGGACTTCTGGAAACACCATATATTTT. It translates to CASSFGTGTSGNTIYF. The chain employs TRBV18 and TRBJ1-3; 9 bases fit TRBD1. Germline values: CDR1 KGHSH, CDR2 LQKENI. V was clipped by 5 bases and J by 1 base; unmatched bases: 6. The CDR3 contains 16 residues.

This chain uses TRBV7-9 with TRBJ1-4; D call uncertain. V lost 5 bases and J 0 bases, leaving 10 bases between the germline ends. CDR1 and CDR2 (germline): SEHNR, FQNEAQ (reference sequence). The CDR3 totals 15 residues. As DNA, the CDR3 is TGTGCCAGCAGCCAAACCCGGGCAACTAATGAAAAACTGTTTTTT. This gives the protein CASSQTRATNEKLFF.

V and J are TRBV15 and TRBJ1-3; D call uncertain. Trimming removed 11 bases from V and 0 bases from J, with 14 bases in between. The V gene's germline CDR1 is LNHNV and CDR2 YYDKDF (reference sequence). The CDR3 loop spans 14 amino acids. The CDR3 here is CASGEGNSGNTIYF. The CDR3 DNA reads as TGTGCCTCCGGGGAGGGAAACTCTGGAAACACCATATATTTT.

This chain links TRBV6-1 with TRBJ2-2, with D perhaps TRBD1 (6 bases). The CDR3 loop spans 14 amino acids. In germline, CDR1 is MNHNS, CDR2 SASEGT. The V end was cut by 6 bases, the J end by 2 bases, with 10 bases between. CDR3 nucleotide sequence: TGTGCCAGCAGGGACAGCTTCAACACCGGGGAGCTGTTTTTT. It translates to CASRDSFNTGELFF.

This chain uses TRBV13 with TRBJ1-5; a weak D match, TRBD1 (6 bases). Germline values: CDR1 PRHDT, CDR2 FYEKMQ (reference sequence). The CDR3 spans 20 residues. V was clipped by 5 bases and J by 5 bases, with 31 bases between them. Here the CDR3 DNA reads TGTGCCAGCAGCCAGTGCAGGGGAGGGTATCTCCCTTACTTGGATCAGCCCCAGCATTTT. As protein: CASSQCRGGYLPYLDQPQHF.

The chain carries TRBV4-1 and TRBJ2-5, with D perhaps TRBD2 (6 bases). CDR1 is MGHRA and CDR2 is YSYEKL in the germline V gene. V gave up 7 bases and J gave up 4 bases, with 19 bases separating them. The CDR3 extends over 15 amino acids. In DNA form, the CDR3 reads TGCGCCAGCAATCAAGGAGGGCTAGGGATAGAGACCCAGTACTTC. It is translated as CASNQGGLGIETQYF.

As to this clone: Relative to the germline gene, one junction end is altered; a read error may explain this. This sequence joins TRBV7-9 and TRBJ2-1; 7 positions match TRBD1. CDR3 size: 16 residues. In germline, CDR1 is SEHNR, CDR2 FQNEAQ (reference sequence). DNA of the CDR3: TGTTCCAGCAGCTTCAAACTTAACAGGGGATGGAATGAGCAGTTCTTC. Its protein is CSSSFKLNRGWNEQFF. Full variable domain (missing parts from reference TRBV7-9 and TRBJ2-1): DTGVSQNPRHKITKRGQNVTFRCDPISEHNRLYWYRQTLGQGPEFLTYFQNEAQLEKSRLLSDRFSAERPKGSFSTLEIQRTEQGDSAMYLCSSSFKLNRGWNEQFFGPGTRLTVL.